The entry that follows covers one T cell receptor beta chain sequence. As yet, its antigen is unknown. This CDR3 region has 16 residues. The V end lost 3 bases, the J end lost 0 bases, and 12 bases lay between the germline ends. CDR1 SGHDN and CDR2 FVKESK come from the germline V gene. These data belong to a study of cytomegalovirus exposure and HLA in healthy donors. The PCR used 60 Vbeta and 13 Jbeta primers. Sequencing was performed with immunoSEQ multiplex PCR; in TCRdb, only in-frame clones are kept and a portion is missing. The sample lists some 200,000 clones, 70% to 85% occurring once. Study results and caveats: TCR association rates varied by HLA locus in a later analysis, with DRB1 highest and HLA-C lowest.

The source is a woman aged 40-49 years in good health and CMV-seronegative. This rearrangement joins TRBV14 to TRBJ1-3; a weak D match, TRBD1 (5 bases). Sequenced sample: PBMCs. CDR3 protein: CASSHQGQVSGNTIYF. For the CDR3, the DNA is TGTGCCAGCAGCCATCAAGGACAAGTCTCTGGAAACACCATATATTTT. Variable domain in full (rest from reference TRBV14 and TRBJ1-3): EAGVTQFPSHSVIEKGQTVTLRCDPISGHDNLYWYRRVMGKEIKFLLHFVKESKQDESGMPNNRFLAERTGGTYSTLKVQPAELEDSGVYFCASSHQGQVSGNTIYFGEGSWLTVV.